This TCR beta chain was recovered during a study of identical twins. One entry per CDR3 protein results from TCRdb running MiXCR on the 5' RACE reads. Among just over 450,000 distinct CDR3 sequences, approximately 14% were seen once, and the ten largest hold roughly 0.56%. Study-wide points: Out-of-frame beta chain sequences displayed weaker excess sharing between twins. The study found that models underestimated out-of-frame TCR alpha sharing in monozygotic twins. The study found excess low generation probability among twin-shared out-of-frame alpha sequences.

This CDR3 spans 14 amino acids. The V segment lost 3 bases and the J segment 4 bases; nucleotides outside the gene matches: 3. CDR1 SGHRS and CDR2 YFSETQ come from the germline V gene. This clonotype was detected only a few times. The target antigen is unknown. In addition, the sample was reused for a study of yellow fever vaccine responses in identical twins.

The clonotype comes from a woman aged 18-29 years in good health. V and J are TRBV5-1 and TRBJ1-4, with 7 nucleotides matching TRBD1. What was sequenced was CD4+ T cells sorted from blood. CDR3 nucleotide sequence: TGCGCCAGCAGCTCCCGGGACAGTAATGAAAAACTGTTTTTT. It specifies CASSSRDSNEKLFF.